This T cell receptor beta chain was identified during a study of early T cells in non-severe SARS-CoV-2 infection. Turning to the study itself: The input, bulk RNA from unsorted whole blood, was sequenced, and chains were unpaired.

This clonotype showed up many times. Its antigen remains unidentified. Broader study findings: Matching with VDJdb favored anti-spike CD8 responses (missing private and CD4 specificities).

CDR1 and CDR2 from the germline V gene are MNHEY and SVGEGT. Trimming left V 1 base short and J 0 bases short, with 7 bases between. The CDR3 is 16 residues long. Attachment of unique molecular identifiers was made to individual cDNA molecules. TCRdb passed the 5' RACE reads through MiXCR, listing each CDR3 protein once. This table has about 33,000 distinct CDR3 sequences, 5% appearing once. The receptor's source is an adult who was a healthcare worker with PCR-confirmed SARS-CoV-2 infection or an uninfected control (not recorded which). Sequencing was performed on whole blood. J is TRBJ1-6 and V is TRBV6-2 or TRBV6-3, with D hard to call. The CDR3 DNA follows: TGTGCCAGCAGTTACTTCGGGAACTCCTATAATTCACCCCTCCACTTT. Amino acid sequence: CASSYFGNSYNSPLHF.